The sequence of this T cell receptor (beta chain) was determined in a study of shared clonotypes between healthy human individuals. Study-level information: Donors were two women and three men aged 18 to 49. There were three CD4 naive, three CD4 memory, two CD8 naive and one CD8 memory plates per donor. The study, taken as a whole, reports: What rarefaction showed was incomplete sorted-subset sequencing despite large depth.

As concerns this clone: Its antigen is as yet unknown.

Data came from immunoSEQ multiplex PCR; TCRdb stores just in-frame clones and leaves some out. Here the sample spans about 1.4 million clones, around 95% being singletons. Germline CDR1 ENHRY, CDR2 SYGVKD. J lost 5 bases, V lost 3 bases, and 1 base had no gene match. The CDR3 totals 13 residues. The split of CD4+ cells yielded CD45RA+ naive and CD45RA-negative memory subsets. Sequenced: naive CD4+ T cells sorted from blood. This sample's subset: CD45RA+ positively selected. This chain links TRBV10-3 with TRBJ1-5; 7 bases are shared with TRBD1. This TCR came from a man in his thirties or forties in good health. The CDR3 DNA reads as TGTGCCATCAGTGACGACAGGGATCAGCCCCAGCATTTT. Protein product: CAISDDRDQPQHF.